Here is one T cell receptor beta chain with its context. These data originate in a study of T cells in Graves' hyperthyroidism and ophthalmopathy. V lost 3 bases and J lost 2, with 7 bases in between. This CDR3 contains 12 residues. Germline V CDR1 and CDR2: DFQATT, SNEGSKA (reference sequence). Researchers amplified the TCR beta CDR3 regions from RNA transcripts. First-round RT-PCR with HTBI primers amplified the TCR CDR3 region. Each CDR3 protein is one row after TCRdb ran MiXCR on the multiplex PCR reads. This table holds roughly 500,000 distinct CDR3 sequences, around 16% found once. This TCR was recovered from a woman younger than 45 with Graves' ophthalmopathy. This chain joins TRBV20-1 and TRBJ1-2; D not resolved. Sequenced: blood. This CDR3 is CSASLGNYGYTF. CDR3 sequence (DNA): TGCAGTGCTAGCTTGGGGAACTATGGCTACACCTTC.